This TCR beta chain was sequenced for a study of blood T cell repertoires in COVID-19. At the level of the study: Both acute and convalescent COVID-19 samples were obtained from the United States, Italy and Spain. From T cells, B-cell-depleted T cells, or PBMCs came the material, which was cDNA or gDNA.

Original data processing: Reference gene primer amplification gave nucleated cell count estimates. Measured with immunoSEQ multiplex PCR; TCRdb has only the in-frame clones, and not every one. The V and J calls and clone size are taken from that table; D and trimming were inferred from the DNA. The sample includes 190,000 or so clones, about 81% of them seen just once. V was trimmed by 6 bases and J by 3 bases, leaving 9 bases between them. This CDR3 has 13 amino acids. Germline lookup yields CDR1 MNHEY and CDR2 SVGAGI. Recruits, aged roughly 18 to 90 years, lived in 20 to 30 US areas. This receptor was obtained from a man aged 35-49 years who had recovered from COVID-19. Sequencing input: PBMCs or T cells enriched from blood (not recorded which). The gene calls are TRBV6-5 and TRBJ1-3; D gene ambiguous. Here the CDR3 reads CASSRWSGNTIYF. The CDR3, as DNA: TGTGCCAGCAGCCGATGGAGTGGAAACACCATATATTTT.